The rows below give T cell receptor beta chains drawn from one sample of a study of neurological immune-mediated disorders. Each CDR3 protein is one row after TCRdb ran MiXCR on the 5' RACE reads. This table holds 26,000 or so distinct CDR3 sequences, roughly 21% found once. The sequenced sample was PBMCs. The source of these receptors is a woman aged 55 to 70 in good health. Each CDR3 is given with its conserved first and last residue. Each record gives: V gene, clone size, CDR3 protein. Only part of the rows carry a size: once, few, many, or a class if the clone is expanded.

>TRBV5-1|many
CASNKAGTETYEQYF
>TRBV14|many
CASSKNRRGQPSGANVLTF
>TRBV7-9|.
CASNKPLSAPYSEQFF
>TRBV9|many
CASSVAETYNYGYTF
>TRBV25-1|.
CALRGQGRDTEAFF
>TRBV20-1|many
CSAREPIRLRGLETQYF
>TRBV5-5|many
CASSPRGREETQYF
>TRBV20-1|many
CSARDPRGYGYTF
>TRBV18|many
CASSRQGTPEQYF
>TRBV20-1|.
CIARRDPRGRRSETRYF
>TRBV12-3/TRBV12-4|many
CASSFRQGGTQYF
>TRBV27|many
CASSISYEQYF
>TRBV5-1|medium-sized
CASSLGGDLGEAFF
>TRBV5-1|many
CASSLEQGQGNEQFF
>TRBV20-1|.
CSAGEVYEQYF
>TRBV5-1|.
CASSLDPGLAGWEQYF
>TRBV19|.
CASSIAGYRVAKNIQYF
>TRBV5-1|few
CASNRDAKTGELFF
>TRBV2|many
CASSESRTSSYNEQFF
>TRBV15|.
CATSRDGSGETQYF
>TRBV6-2/TRBV6-3|.
CSSNRGGGGTEAFF
>TRBV12-3/TRBV12-4|.
CASARQENYEQYF
>TRBV4-2|many
CASSQVWATGNTIYF
>TRBV20-1|few
CSASSGSGTGELFF
>TRBV30|.
CAWSDDRGPGYTF
>TRBV7-9|.
CVIRQGHGHTF
>TRBV3-1|many
CASSQAGDEKLFF
>TRBV28|many
CASSRDIRNTEAFF
>TRBV7-7|many
CASSQGAGDTQYF
>TRBV10-3|.
CAISESTPPRAQQYF
>TRBV7-2|many
CASSPVVGETQYF
>TRBV7-6|many
CASSLDGGRVNYGYTF
>TRBV20-1|.
CSARDPGTGSMETQYF
>TRBV5-1|.
CASSLNPTGRVNEQYF
>TRBV12-3/TRBV12-4|many
CASSLIEREGQGQFF
>TRBV20-1|many
CSARSRDNEQFF
>TRBV15|many
CATSHTDGLRATGELFF
>TRBV5-1|many
CASSLRSGGVTGELFF
>TRBV6-6|many
CASSFGTEPIGYTF
>TRBV12-3/TRBV12-4|.
CASSQSGQSSYEQYF
>TRBV7-2|many
CASSRQGATGELFF